The 19 T cell receptor beta chains reported below all come from one sample, sequenced in a study of radiotherapy plus CTLA-4 blockade in lung cancer. TCRdb's copy holds only in-frame clones and misses some; the assay was immunoSEQ multiplex PCR. The table has about 51,000 clones, about four fifths seen once. Sequenced material: peripheral blood, taken from a patient treated with radiotherapy plus ipilimumab. These receptors all stem from a human donor with non-small cell lung cancer who had a complete response to radiotherapy plus ipilimumab.

The CDR3, as DNA: TGTGCCTGGAGCTCCGGGACAGGACGTAATCAGCCCCAGCATTTT. Translated, it gives CAWSSGTGRNQPQHF. The gene calls are TRBV30 and TRBJ1-5; 8 bases map to TRBD1. Germline CDR1 GTSNPN, CDR2 SVGIG (reference sequence). V lost 3 bases, J lost 4 bases, and 8 bases stayed unmatched. The CDR3 covers 15 residues.

The chain recombines TRBV9 with TRBJ2-1, with a possible D match to TRBD1 (6 bases). The V end lost 0 bases, the J end lost 5 bases, and 12 bases lay between the germline ends. Germline V CDR1 and CDR2: SGDLS, YYNGEE. The CDR3 covers 15 residues. The CDR3, as DNA: TGTGCCAGCAGCGTAGAGTGGACAGCGAACAATGAGCAGTTCTTC. Translating gives CASSVEWTANNEQFF. Together with reference TRBV9 and TRBJ2-1, the CDR3 gives the full variable domain: DSGVTQTPKHLITATGQRVTLRCSPRSGDLSVYWYQQSLDQGLQFLIQYYNGEERAKGNILERFSAQQFPDLHSELNLSSLELGDSALYFCASSVEWTANNEQFFGPGTRLTVL.

The chain carries TRBV5-1 and TRBJ1-1; weak D call: TRBD1 (5 bases). The germline V and J ends were trimmed by 4 bases and 0 bases, with 13 bases remaining between them. Germline V gives CDR1 SGHRS, CDR2 YFSETQ. CDR3 length: 15 amino acids. The CDR3 DNA is TGCGCCAGCAGCCGTGAGCGGGGCATGAACACTGAAGCTTTCTTT. Its protein product is CASSRERGMNTEAFF.

This clone occurred once. This sequence joins TRBV6-5 and TRBJ1-4; 9 nucleotides line up with TRBD1. The V gene's germline CDR1 is MNHEY and CDR2 SVGAGI. The CDR3 consists of 15 residues. The junction had 6 bases not matched to a gene; V was cut back by 2 bases and J by 8 bases. The CDR3, as DNA: TGTGCCAGCAGTTACAATGACAGGGGGGTAGAAAAACTGTTTTTT. Translation gives CASSYNDRGVEKLFF.

This sequence joins TRBV5-6 and TRBJ2-2; 8 bases are a match to TRBD2. The germline CDR1 and CDR2 sequences are SGHDT and YYEEEE. Trimming cost V 7 bases and J 6 bases; bases outside gene matches: 11. This CDR3 has 15 amino acids. This CDR3 reads CASAGGGSRSGELFF. For the CDR3, the DNA is TGTGCCAGCGCGGGAGGCGGGAGCCGATCCGGGGAGCTGTTTTTT.

This clone is categorized as medium-sized. The chain is built from TRBV5-4 and TRBJ1-3, with D unclear. CDR3 length equals 16 residues. The V and J ends lost 4 bases and 2 bases respectively, with 16 bases between them. Germline CDR1 reads SGHNT; CDR2 reads YYREEE (reference sequence). In DNA form, the CDR3 reads TGTGCCAGCAGCGCCAATTACGAGTCCCCTGGAAACACCATATATTTT. It is translated as CASSANYESPGNTIYF.

The chain couples TRBV2 to TRBJ1-2, with TRBD1 as a possible D gene (5 bases). Germline values: CDR1 SNHLY, CDR2 FYNNEI. V was trimmed by 4 bases and J by 1 base, leaving 16 bases between them. This CDR3 is 16 amino acids long. CDR3 nucleotides: TGTGCCAGCAGTGCCCAATTTCTGACAGTTAACTATGGCTACACCTTC. This codes for CASSAQFLTVNYGYTF. Combining the CDR3 with reference TRBV2 and TRBJ1-2 gives the whole variable domain EPEVTQTPSHQVTQMGQEVILRCVPISNHLYFYWYRQILGQKVEFLVSFYNNEISEKSEIFDDQFSVERPDGSNFTLKIRSTKLEDSAMYFCASSAQFLTVNYGYTFGSGTRLTVV.

The V call is TRBV7-2, the J call TRBJ2-3; 8 bases align to TRBD2. This CDR3 is built from 16 residues. Unmatched junction bases numbered 3, after V lost 0 bases and J lost 1 base. Germline CDR1 SGHTA, CDR2 FQGNSA. CDR3 nucleotides: TGTGCCAGCAGCTTAGCTCTAGCGGGCCGCACAGATACGCAGTATTTT. Protein: CASSLALAGRTDTQYF. Full variable domain (missing parts from reference TRBV7-2 and TRBJ2-3): GAGVSQSPSNKVTEKGKDVELRCDPISGHTALYWYRQSLGQGLEFLIYFQGNSAPDKSGLPSDRFSAERTGGSVSTLTIQRTQQEDSAVYLCASSLALAGRTDTQYFGPGTRLTVL.

This sequence joins TRBV19 and TRBJ1-2, with a tentative D call TRBD1 (5 bases). Germline CDR1 LNHDA, CDR2 SQIVND (reference sequence). This CDR3 has 13 residues. Trimming removed 8 bases from V and 5 bases from J, with 15 bases in between. The chain's CDR3 is CASSRGLGYGYTF. The CDR3 coding sequence is TGTGCCAGTTCTAGGGGTTTAGGGTATGGCTACACCTTC.

This rearrangement joins TRBV6-1 to TRBJ1-5, with D maybe TRBD1 (6 bases). V lost 8 bases and J 0 bases, leaving 8 bases between the germline ends. From germline, CDR1 is MNHNS and CDR2 SASEGT. The CDR3 is made up of 13 amino acids. In nucleotides, the CDR3 is TGTGCCAGCCCGGACAGTAGCAATCAGCCCCAGCATTTT. Amino acids: CASPDSSNQPQHF.

Written as DNA, the CDR3 is TGTGCCAGCAGCGTAGAGGGGACAGGGTTGACAGATACGCAGTATTTT. It translates to CASSVEGTGLTDTQYF. The V and J genes are TRBV9 and TRBJ2-3; 9 bases agree with TRBD1. Germline assignment: CDR1 SGDLS and CDR2 YYNGEE. The J segment lost 3 bases and the V segment lost 0 bases, leaving 5 bases of the junction unmatched. CDR3 length: 16 residues.

V usage is TRBV6-1 and J usage is TRBJ1-2; 8 nucleotides agree with TRBD1. Germline trimming cut 4 bases from V and 0 bases from J; bases unmatched to any gene: 4. The CDR3 extends over 15 amino acids. Germline V gene lookup returns CDR1 MNHNS and CDR2 SASEGT. The CDR3 region has the DNA TGTGCCAGCAGTGTCCAGGGGGCGTCTAACTATGGCTACACCTTC. It encodes CASSVQGASNYGYTF.

The chain has TRBV5-1 and TRBJ2-1, with 8 bases matching TRBD2. The CDR3 length is 11 residues. The V gene's germline CDR1 is SGHRS and CDR2 YFSETQ. The trim removed 7 bases at V and 15 bases at J, leaving 9 bases unmatched. The CDR3 reads CASHRGLEMFF. CDR3 DNA sequence: TGCGCCAGCCATCGGGGACTAGAGATGTTCTTC.

The gene calls are TRBV6-6 and TRBJ2-5; TRBD2 aligns across 7 bases. Germline assignment: CDR1 MNHNY and CDR2 SVGAGI (reference sequence). V lost 5 bases to trimming and J lost 2 bases; unmatched junction nucleotides: 2. The CDR3 totals 13 residues. Written as DNA, the CDR3 is TGTGCCAGCAGTCCAGCGGGGCAAGAGACCCAGTACTTC. This encodes CASSPAGQETQYF.

The chain carries TRBV7-9 and TRBJ2-7; a weak D match, TRBD1 (5 bases). The CDR3 contains 12 residues. Germline CDR1 SEHNR, CDR2 FQNEAQ (reference sequence). V was shortened by 5 bases and J by 7 bases, with 12 bases between the two germline ends. CDR3 region: CASSSQGLEQYV. The CDR3 DNA follows: TGTGCCAGCAGCAGTCAGGGTTTGGAGCAGTACGTC.

This chain uses TRBV9 with TRBJ1-1; no clear D. CDR1 and CDR2 (germline): SGDLS, YYNGEE. V gave up 3 bases and J gave up 0 bases, with 12 bases separating them. The CDR3 consists of 15 residues. The CDR3 loop is CASSGGYTMNTEAFF. The CDR3 bases are TGTGCCAGCAGCGGCGGTTACACCATGAACACTGAAGCTTTCTTT.

The chain combines TRBV7-2 with TRBJ2-7, with 7 bases fitting TRBD1. J lost 2 bases, V lost 5 bases, and 9 bases had no gene match. Germline lookup yields CDR1 SGHTA and CDR2 FQGNSA. The CDR3 spans 15 residues. CDR3 in amino acids: CASSRGGTDTYEQYF. The DNA for the CDR3 is TGTGCCAGCAGCAGAGGTGGGACAGACACCTACGAGCAGTACTTC.

The rearrangement links TRBV19 to TRBJ2-2, with 7 positions matching TRBD2. Losses at the gene ends were 11 bases for V and 4 bases for J; bases not matched to a gene: 10. Germline CDR1 LNHDA, CDR2 SQIVND (reference sequence). The CDR3 runs 14 residues. DNA of the CDR3: TGTGCCGGGGGAAGCGGGACCCTCACCGGGGAGCTGTTTTTT. This encodes CAGGSGTLTGELFF.

V usage is TRBV30 and J usage is TRBJ1-5; D remains ambiguous. The length of the CDR3 is 12 residues. In germline, CDR1 is GTSNPN, CDR2 SVGIG (reference sequence). Trimming took off 0 bases at V and 11 bases at J, with 11 bases between the two ends. CDR3 residues: CAWSVGAQAQHF. The CDR3 bases are TGTGCCTGGAGTGTTGGAGCACAAGCCCAGCATTTT.